The text below deals with one TCR beta chain. TCRdb re-called the 5' RACE reads through MiXCR, storing one row per CDR3 protein. The sample yields 500,000 to 650,000 distinct CDR3 sequences, around 17% seen once. Germline V gives CDR1 SGHVS, CDR2 FNYEAQ. V was pared by 5 bases and J by 9 bases, with 17 bases between. This CDR3 spans 14 amino acids. The source of the sample is a study of T cells after yellow fever vaccination. The sample here was PBMCs, taken 5 to 6 days after the first yellow fever vaccination. The clonotype was recovered from a man in his late teens or twenties who received the YFV17D yellow fever vaccine. The rearrangement links TRBV7-6 to TRBJ1-3, with a weak D call TRBD1 (5 bases). The CDR3 DNA follows: TGTGCCAGCAGCCCCCGTGGGGCCGACGGCACCATATATTTT. This translates into CASSPRGADGTIYF.